A single sample gave rise to the 16 T cell receptor beta chains below, sequenced in a study of blood T cell repertoires in COVID-19. TCRdb's table, derived via immunoSEQ multiplex PCR, lists solely in-frame clones and lacks some. The profile shows about 370,000 clones, 85% to 90% of them singletons. Sequencing was done on a sample of PBMCs or T cells enriched from blood (not recorded which). These receptors were collected from a man in his late teens or twenties who had recovered from COVID-19.

The rearrangement links TRBV19 to TRBJ2-5; 8 bases align to TRBD1. V dropped 6 bases and J dropped 1; count of bases not matched to a gene: 4. The CDR3 contains 14 residues. The germline V gene encodes CDR1 LNHDA and CDR2 SQIVND (reference sequence). CDR3 residues: CASSPGQVQETQYF. CDR3 nucleotides: TGTGCCAGTAGCCCGGGACAGGTCCAAGAGACCCAGTACTTC.

The chain is built from TRBV7-2 and TRBJ2-5; TRBD2 is a possible D gene (6 bases). Germline V gene data show CDR1 as SGHTA and CDR2 as FQGNSA. Trimming cost V 5 bases and J 0 bases, with 10 bases left between them. The CDR3 is 14 residues long. The CDR3 bases are TGTGCCAGCAGCAGGGGACTTAACCAAGAGACCCAGTACTTC. As protein: CASSRGLNQETQYF.

The CDR3 DNA sequence: TGTGCCAGTAGGCCGAGGGGAGGCAGGACTGAAGCTTTCTTT. Translated, it gives CASRPRGGRTEAFF. The rearrangement uses TRBV19 and TRBJ1-1, with D tentatively TRBD1 (5 bases). V was cut by 6 bases and J by 5 bases, with 16 bases left in between. The CDR3 loop spans 14 amino acids. Germline-derived CDR1 and CDR2 are LNHDA and SQIVND (reference sequence).

V and J are TRBV28 and TRBJ2-1; D gene ambiguous. CDR1 and CDR2 from the germline V gene are MDHEN and SYDVKM. This CDR3 comprises 14 residues. Trimming took off 5 bases at V and 4 bases at J, with 12 bases between the two ends. CDR3 nucleotides: TGTGCCAGCAGTCCCCCGCGGTTTTACAATGAGCAGTTCTTC. Its translation is CASSPPRFYNEQFF. The complete variable domain, with remaining parts taken from reference TRBV28 and TRBJ2-1, reads DVKVTQSSRYLVKRTGEKVFLECVQDMDHENMFWYRQDPGLGLRLIYFSYDVKMKEKGDIPEGYSVSREKKERFSLILESASTNQTSMYLCASSPPRFYNEQFFGPGTRLTVL.

This chain uses TRBV11-2 with TRBJ1-1, with D uncertain. The germline V and J ends were trimmed by 5 bases and 0 bases, with 13 bases remaining between them. CDR1 and CDR2 from the germline V gene are SGHAT and FQNNGV. The CDR3 extends over 15 amino acids. The CDR3 spells CASSPSRGLNTEAFF. The DNA for the CDR3 is TGTGCCAGCAGCCCCTCCCGCGGGCTGAACACTGAAGCTTTCTTT.

CDR3: CATSALGGQAGTGELFF. CDR3 DNA: TGTGCCACCAGTGCCTTAGGGGGACAGGCCGGCACCGGGGAGCTGTTTTTT. The J gene is TRBJ2-2, the V gene TRBV24-1; 8 positions match TRBD1. Germline CDR1 and CDR2: KGHDR and SFDVKD. The CDR3 runs to 17 residues. Germline trimming cut 5 bases from V and 4 bases from J; bases unmatched to any gene: 11.

The chain combines TRBV19 with TRBJ1-2; D possibly corresponds to TRBD1 (5 bases). Trimming left V 4 bases short and J 4 bases short, with 13 bases between. Looked up from germline, CDR1 is LNHDA and CDR2 is SQIVND (reference sequence). The CDR3 spans 14 residues. The CDR3 nucleotides read TGTGCCAGTAGTAGCAGGGTGGCCAGCTATGGCTACACCTTC. It codes for CASSSRVASYGYTF.

The V call is TRBV5-1, the J call TRBJ1-4, with D possibly matching TRBD1 (6 bases). CDR1 is SGHRS and CDR2 is YFSETQ in the germline V gene. V shed 4 bases and J shed 8 bases, with 21 bases lying between them. The CDR3 contains 16 residues. DNA for the CDR3: TGCGCCAGCAGCCCACAGGGAGCAGAATTATGGGAAAAACTGTTTTTT. Encoded protein: CASSPQGAELWEKLFF. The complete variable domain, with remaining parts taken from reference TRBV5-1 and TRBJ1-4, reads KAGVTQTPRYLIKTRGQQVTLSCSPISGHRSVSWYQQTPGQGLQFLFEYFSETQRNKGNFPGRFSGRQFSNSRSEMNVSTLELGDSALYLCASSPQGAELWEKLFFGSGTQLSVL.

The chain couples TRBV6-5 to TRBJ2-5; TRBD1 matches at 10 bases. The CDR3 is 13 amino acids. V dropped 4 bases and J dropped 6; count of bases not matched to a gene: 2. Germline lookup yields CDR1 MNHEY and CDR2 SVGAGI. The CDR3 loop is CASSWDRGQTQYF. For the CDR3, the DNA is TGTGCCAGCAGTTGGGACAGGGGACAGACCCAGTACTTC.

The chain joins TRBV7-8 to TRBJ2-6; possibly TRBD2 for D (5 bases). CDR3 length: 16 amino acids. Trimming pared 2 bases from V and 2 bases from J, leaving 10 bases between. The V gene's germline CDR1 is SGHVS and CDR2 FQNEAQ. The CDR3 nucleotides read TGTGCCAGCAGCTTACAGAGGGAGACTGGGGCCAACGTCCTGACTTTC. Translated, it gives CASSLQRETGANVLTF.

The chain employs TRBV9 and TRBJ2-1; TRBD2 might be the D (6 bases). This CDR3 is built from 14 residues. CDR1 SGDLS and CDR2 YYNGEE come from the germline V gene. V was pared by 3 bases and J by 9 bases, with 16 bases between. The CDR3 protein is CASSAYGGEREQFF. The CDR3 nucleotides read TGTGCCAGCAGCGCTTACGGAGGGGAGCGTGAGCAGTTCTTC. The complete variable domain, with remaining parts taken from reference TRBV9 and TRBJ2-1, reads DSGVTQTPKHLITATGQRVTLRCSPRSGDLSVYWYQQSLDQGLQFLIQYYNGEERAKGNILERFSAQQFPDLHSELNLSSLELGDSALYFCASSAYGGEREQFFGPGTRLTVL.

The rearrangement joins TRBV7-9 to TRBJ1-6, with TRBD1 as a possible D gene (6 bases). Trimming took 0 bases from V and 7 from J, leaving 10 bases between them. Germline values: CDR1 SEHNR, CDR2 FQNEAQ (reference sequence). This CDR3 has 15 amino acids. CDR3 amino acids: CASSLALQGNSPLHF. The CDR3 coding sequence is TGTGCCAGCAGCTTAGCGCTACAGGGAAATTCACCCCTCCACTTT.

The V and J genes are TRBV3-1 (or the pseudogene TRBV3-2) and TRBJ2-1; D is undetermined. The V gene's germline CDR1 is LGHDT and CDR2 YNNKEL (reference sequence). This CDR3 spans 12 amino acids. V was clipped by 1 base and J by 9 bases, with 7 bases between them. CDR3 protein: CASSQGSSEQFF. The CDR3 DNA sequence: TGTGCCAGCAGCCAAGGATCCAGTGAGCAGTTCTTC.

This clone was counted a few times. The junction differs from germline at one of its ends, possibly a read error. Written as DNA, the CDR3 is TGCAGCGTTGACCTACCGTTAGCGGGGGGCGAGGTCTTC. The encoded protein is CSVDLPLAGGEVF. The chain links TRBV29-1 to TRBJ2-1; 10 bases are a match to TRBD2. There are 13 residues in the CDR3. Germline CDR1 is SQVTM and CDR2 is ANQGSEA.

This clone was seen a handful of times. The chain carries TRBV3-1 (or the pseudogene TRBV3-2) and TRBJ1-1; TRBD1 might be the D (5 bases). V gave up 3 bases and J gave up 11 bases, with 10 bases separating them. The CDR3 runs 11 residues. Germline-derived CDR1 and CDR2 are LGHDT and YNNKEL (reference sequence). The CDR3 coding sequence is TGTGCCAGCAGCCAGACCGGGGGGGCTTTCTTT. This sequence encodes CASSQTGGAFF.

This chain uses TRBV7-2 with TRBJ2-7; 7 bases align to TRBD2. Germline V CDR1 and CDR2: SGHTA, FQGNSA. The CDR3 is 14 residues long. With V trimmed by 5 bases and J by 4 bases, 8 bases remained unmatched. For the CDR3, the DNA is TGTGCCAGCAGCCTAAGGCGGGAGCGGTACGAGCAGTACTTC. Its translation: CASSLRRERYEQYF.